The clone carrying this T cell receptor beta chain was recorded at least ten times. What it recognizes is unknown. The record originates from a study of T-cell reconstitution after alpha-beta-depleted transplantation in children. Findings and caveats of the study: Reportedly, only several hundred clones from non-depleted graft cells drove alpha-beta T-cell counts at about two months. TCRbeta diversity was high at day 60 in some patients (a result of surviving recipient T cells and thymic progenitors). From newly produced T cells came most of the T-cell counts and diversity one year after transplant.

Deletions cut 5 bases from V and 7 bases from J, with 10 bases between. Germline CDR1 MDHEN, CDR2 SYDVKM. CDR3 length: 12 residues. Preparing the TCRbeta library involved the use of unique molecular identifiers. TCRdb reanalysed the PCR reads using MiXCR and keeps one entry per CDR3 protein. The sample carries 150,000 to 250,000 distinct CDR3 sequences, roughly 6.3% recorded once. The genes are TRBV28 and TRBJ2-3; perhaps D is TRBD1 or TRBD2 (5 bases each). This sequence originates from a girl less than two years old with combined immunodeficiency, due to receive a stem cell transplant. The material sequenced was PBMCs, taken before TCRalphabeta/CD19-depleted stem cell transplant. CDR3 coding DNA: TGTGCCAGCAGTCGGGACGGGAATACGCAGTATTTT. It yields the protein CASSRDGNTQYF. The variable domain in full, completed from reference TRBV28 and TRBJ2-3, reads DVKVTQSSRYLVKRTGEKVFLECVQDMDHENMFWYRQDPGLGLRLIYFSYDVKMKEKGDIPEGYSVSREKKERFSLILESASTNQTSMYLCASSRDGNTQYFGPGTRLTVL.